This T cell receptor beta chain was found in a study of shared clonotypes between healthy human individuals. Clones were sequenced by immunoSEQ multiplex PCR, and TCRdb holds only the in-frame ones, with some missing. The sample contains some 1,600,000 clones, roughly 98% of which appear only once. General study points: Large depth notwithstanding, sorted-subset sequencing proved incomplete by rarefaction.

Memory CD4+ cells were the fraction left after CD45RA+ naive selection. CDR3 length: 14 residues. Germline loops: CDR1 SGHTA, CDR2 FQGTGA. V lost 0 bases to trimming and J lost 1 base, with 5 bases between them. About this clone: Its cognate antigen is unknown.

The TCR sequence derives from a man aged 30 to 45 in good health. This rearrangement joins TRBV7-3 to TRBJ2-3; D assignment may be TRBD1 or TRBD2 (5 bases each). Sequenced material: naive CD4+ T cells sorted from blood. The subset is: CD45RA+ positively selected. The CDR3 sequence: CASSLTGGTDTQYF. The CDR3 region has the DNA TGTGCCAGCAGCTTAACGGGGGGCACAGATACGCAGTATTTT.